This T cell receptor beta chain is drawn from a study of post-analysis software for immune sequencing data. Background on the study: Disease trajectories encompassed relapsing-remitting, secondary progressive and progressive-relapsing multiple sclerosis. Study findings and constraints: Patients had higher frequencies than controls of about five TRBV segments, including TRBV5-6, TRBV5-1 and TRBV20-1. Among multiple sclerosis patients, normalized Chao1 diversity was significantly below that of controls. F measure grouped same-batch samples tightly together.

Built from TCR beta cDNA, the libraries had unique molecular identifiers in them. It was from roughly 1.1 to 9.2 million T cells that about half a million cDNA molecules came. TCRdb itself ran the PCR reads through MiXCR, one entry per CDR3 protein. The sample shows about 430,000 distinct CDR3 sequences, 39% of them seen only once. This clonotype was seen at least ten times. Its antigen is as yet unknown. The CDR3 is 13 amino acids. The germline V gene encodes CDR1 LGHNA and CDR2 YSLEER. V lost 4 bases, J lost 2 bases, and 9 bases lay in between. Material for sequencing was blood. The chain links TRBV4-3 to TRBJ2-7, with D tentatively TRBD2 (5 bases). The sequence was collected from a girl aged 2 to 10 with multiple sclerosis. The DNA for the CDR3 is TGCGCCAGCAGCCTTCGGGGAGCCTACGAGCAGTACTTC. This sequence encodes CASSLRGAYEQYF.